A selection of T cell receptor beta chains follows, all from one sample in a study of blood T cells in healthy people across ages. TCRdb redid the calling of the 5' RACE reads with MiXCR, one entry per CDR3 protein. The table records some 1.7 million distinct CDR3 sequences, roughly 30% of them present only once. The specimen sequenced was blood. The receptors derive from a woman aged 25 to 39 in good health. Each CDR3 is given with its conserved first and last residue.

V gene,J gene,CDR3 protein
TRBV4-2,TRBJ1-5,CASSQRGISNQPQHF
TRBV4-2,TRBJ1-5,CASSQSLGSNQPQHF
TRBV5-1,TRBJ1-5,CAGSSPEPQHF
TRBV7-9,TRBJ1-5,CASSLVSGENQPQHF
TRBV15,TRBJ2-1,CATSSPGPGSEQFF
TRBV29-1,TRBJ1-1,CSVDRGQGWTEAFF
TRBV29-1,TRBJ2-4,CSVTTQNIQYF
TRBV7-9,TRBJ1-4,CASSLGSGREKLFF
TRBV28,TRBJ2-1,CASSLPGQGNNEQFF
TRBV29-1,TRBJ2-7,CSVRPQFRGGISSYNEQYF
TRBV20-1,TRBJ2-3,CSARGAGLVASTDTQYF
TRBV20-1,TRBJ1-1,CSVRTGEGEAFF
TRBV2,TRBJ2-5,CASTNSGGSETQYF
TRBV20-1,TRBJ2-5,CSASEGGSYQETQYF
TRBV6-2/TRBV6-3,TRBJ2-7,CASSPQGSGRGKTYEQYF
TRBV4-1,TRBJ1-2,CASSQDREVGYGYTF
TRBV5-4,TRBJ2-7,CASSSRQDLSYEQYF
TRBV7-3,TRBJ1-2,CASSSQGGGNYGYTF
TRBV24-1,TRBJ2-3,CATSGVRETDTQYF
TRBV3-1,TRBJ2-1,CASSLTSRYNEQFF
TRBV28,TRBJ1-1,CASTWSGNTEAFF
TRBV28,TRBJ2-2,CASSLSFGSNTGELFF
TRBV29-1,TRBJ1-2,CSVKDRVDYGYTF
TRBV27,TRBJ2-7,CASARTGGAYEQYF
TRBV14,TRBJ2-7,CASSSRGSGHEQYF
TRBV5-1,TRBJ1-5,CASSLEGGDYQPQHF
TRBV15,TRBJ1-4,CATSRDSGGREKLFF
TRBV4-1,TRBJ1-1,CASSQIGGEREAFF
TRBV7-2,TRBJ2-7,CASSWGPAGRESSQYF
TRBV2,TRBJ1-2,CASSGTLRNELGYTF
TRBV7-9,TRBJ1-4,CASSSPGQKNEKLFF
TRBV5-6,TRBJ2-7,CASSLELAGGPHEQYF
TRBV5-1,TRBJ2-1,CASSYRNPTDNEQFF
TRBV2,TRBJ1-4,CASGAKKLFF
TRBV9,TRBJ1-1,CASSPNGQGSTEAFF